Shown below are 16 T cell receptor beta chains from a single sample sequenced in a study of cytomegalovirus exposure and HLA in healthy donors. PCR was performed using 60 Vbeta and 13 Jbeta primers. Data came from immunoSEQ multiplex PCR; TCRdb stores just in-frame clones and leaves some out. The table lists about 110,000 clones. The specimen was PBMCs. Receptors originate from a middle-aged man in good health and CMV-seropositive.

The chain has TRBV5-4 and TRBJ2-7, with 9 bases matching TRBD2. The J segment lost 3 bases and the V segment lost 0 bases, leaving 16 bases of the junction unmatched. This CDR3 is 19 amino acids long. In germline, CDR1 is SGHNT, CDR2 YYREEE (reference sequence). CDR3 nucleotides: TGTGCCAGCAGCTTGGGGGGCCAGGTGGGGCTAGCGGGAATCTACGAGCAGTACTTC. Amino acid sequence: CASSLGGQVGLAGIYEQYF.

The CDR3 loop is CASRPLEEHEQFF. CDR3 nucleotide sequence: TGTGCCAGCAGGCCACTGGAGGAGCATGAGCAGTTCTTC. J is TRBJ2-1 and V is TRBV5-6, with D possibly matching TRBD2 (5 bases). The V end was cut by 5 bases, the J end by 8 bases, with 14 bases between. Germline V gives CDR1 SGHDT, CDR2 YYEEEE. The CDR3 totals 13 residues.

The V call is TRBV19, the J call TRBJ2-1; TRBD2 agrees at 11 bases. There are 16 residues in the CDR3. Germline V gives CDR1 LNHDA, CDR2 SQIVND (reference sequence). V was pared by 2 bases and J by 4 bases, with 4 bases of the junction left unmatched. Here the CDR3 DNA reads TGTGCCAGTAGTATAACGTTAGCGGGAGGGTACAATGAGCAGTTCTTC. The encoded protein is CASSITLAGGYNEQFF. The variable domain in full, completed from reference TRBV19 and TRBJ2-1, reads DGGITQSPKYLFRKEGQNVTLSCEQNLNHDAMYWYRQDPGQGLRLIYYSQIVNDFQKGDIAEGYSVSREKKESFPLTVTSAQKNPTAFYLCASSITLAGGYNEQFFGPGTRLTVL.

The gene calls are TRBV27 and TRBJ1-4, with D perhaps TRBD1 (6 bases). This CDR3 is 15 amino acids long. The germline gives CDR1 MNHEY, CDR2 SMNVEV (reference sequence). Trimming pared 0 bases from V and 7 bases from J, leaving 12 bases between. CDR3: CASSLSRGRGEKLFF. The DNA for the CDR3 is TGTGCCAGCAGTTTATCCAGGGGCAGGGGTGAAAAACTGTTTTTT.

This chain connects TRBV27 to TRBJ1-2; 12 nucleotides line up with TRBD1. Trimming at V came to 5 bases and at J to 8 bases, leaving 9 bases not matched to a gene. Germline V gene data show CDR1 as MNHEY and CDR2 as SMNVEV (reference sequence). This CDR3 has 15 residues. The chain's CDR3 is CASSPGTGGSGGYTF. CDR3 coding DNA: TGTGCCAGCAGTCCCGGGACAGGGGGCTCCGGCGGCTACACCTTC.

The CDR3: CASSLQNRDYEQYF. The CDR3 DNA sequence: TGTGCCAGCAGCTTACAGAACCGGGACTACGAGCAGTACTTC. V and J are TRBV11-1 and TRBJ2-7; possibly TRBD2 for D (5 bases). Trimming pared 2 bases from V and 3 bases from J, leaving 11 bases between. CDR1 and CDR2 from the germline V gene are SGHAT and FQDESV (reference sequence). The CDR3 runs 14 residues.

The chain is built from TRBV27 and TRBJ1-6; D perhaps matches TRBD1 (5 bases). This CDR3 has 14 residues. Germline V lookup: CDR1 MNHEY, CDR2 SMNVEV (reference sequence). Trimming pared 10 bases from V and 0 bases from J, leaving 10 bases between. CDR3 amino acids: CATSGGSYNSPLHF. The CDR3 DNA is TGTGCCACCTCCGGGGGCTCCTATAATTCACCCCTCCACTTT.

V is TRBV5-4 and J is TRBJ2-7; no reliable D call. V dropped 3 bases and J dropped 2 bases, with 9 bases sitting between them. The CDR3 is 13 amino acids. Germline CDR1 reads SGHNT; CDR2 reads YYREEE (reference sequence). In DNA form, the CDR3 reads TGTGCCAGCAGCTCCTCACTAACCTACGAGCAGTACTTC. Translated, it gives CASSSSLTYEQYF. The full variable domain, its missing parts supplied by reference TRBV5-4 and TRBJ2-7, is ETGVTQSPTHLIKTRGQQVTLRCSSQSGHNTVSWYQQALGQGPQFIFQYYREEENGRGNFPPRFSGLQFPNYSSELNVNALELDDSALYLCASSSSLTYEQYFGPGTRLTVT.

V and J are TRBV29-1 and TRBJ2-2; perhaps TRBD1 as D (6 bases). In germline, CDR1 is SQVTM, CDR2 ANQGSEA. The CDR3 length is 15 residues. V was trimmed by 1 base and J by 4 bases, leaving 13 bases between them. The CDR3 DNA follows: TGCAGCGTTGAAGCCCAGGGGAAGACCACCGGGGAGCTGTTTTTT. It is translated as CSVEAQGKTTGELFF.

The V call is TRBV9, the J call TRBJ2-2, with TRBD1 matching 10 bases. This CDR3 is built from 17 residues. CDR1 and CDR2 from the germline V gene are SGDLS and YYNGEE. After removal of 0 bases from V and 5 bases from J, the junction contained 7 bases not matched to a gene. The CDR3 DNA reads as TGTGCCAGCAGCGTAGGAAGTCGACAGGGGGCAACCGGGGAGCTGTTTTTT. It is translated as CASSVGSRQGATGELFF. Supplemented by reference TRBV9 and TRBJ2-2, the full variable domain reads DSGVTQTPKHLITATGQRVTLRCSPRSGDLSVYWYQQSLDQGLQFLIQYYNGEERAKGNILERFSAQQFPDLHSELNLSSLELGDSALYFCASSVGSRQGATGELFFGEGSRLTVL.

This chain links TRBV9 with TRBJ2-3; 10 bases line up with TRBD1. This CDR3 region has 16 residues. Per the germline V gene, CDR1 is SGDLS and CDR2 is YYNGEE. V shed 3 bases, J shed 0 bases, and the junction held 4 bases outside the gene matches. The CDR3: CASSADRGLSTDTQYF. The CDR3 nucleotides are TGTGCCAGCAGCGCTGACAGGGGGCTCAGCACAGATACGCAGTATTTT.

This sequence joins TRBV7-2 and TRBJ2-2, with D possibly matching TRBD1 (7 bases). V lost 8 bases to trimming and J lost 6 bases, with 22 bases between them. The length of the CDR3 is 16 residues. Germline assignment: CDR1 SGHTA and CDR2 FQGNSA. DNA of the CDR3: TGTGCCAGCGCCCTCAGCGGCAGGGGGAGGCCCGGGGAGCTGTTTTTT. It specifies CASALSGRGRPGELFF.

This chain connects TRBV28 to TRBJ2-7; TRBD2 matches at 13 bases. The CDR3 length is 17 residues. V lost 4 bases and J lost 2; bases outside the gene matches: 8. In germline, CDR1 is MDHEN, CDR2 SYDVKM. The CDR3 sequence is CASSSRTSGSLAYEQYF. CDR3 in DNA: TGTGCCAGCAGTTCCCGGACTAGCGGGAGCCTAGCCTACGAGCAGTACTTC.

This rearrangement joins TRBV7-2 to TRBJ1-5; no clear D gene. Trimming took 1 base from V and 5 from J, leaving 6 bases between them. This CDR3 spans 13 amino acids. Germline-derived CDR1 and CDR2 are SGHTA and FQGNSA. This CDR3 is CASSLERDQPQHF. The CDR3 coding sequence is TGTGCCAGCAGCTTAGAGAGGGATCAGCCCCAGCATTTT.

The J gene is TRBJ1-2, the V gene TRBV30, with a tentative D call TRBD1 (6 bases). CDR1 and CDR2 from the germline V gene are GTSNPN and SVGIG (reference sequence). V lost 2 bases to trimming and J lost 5 bases, with 15 bases between them. The CDR3 is 14 amino acids. CDR3 DNA sequence: TGTGCCTGGAGTCCCCCAGGGGCGCGGTATGGCTACACCTTC. Its translation: CAWSPPGARYGYTF.

The genes are TRBV4-1 and TRBJ1-1, with a possible D match to TRBD1 (5 bases). Germline V gene lookup returns CDR1 MGHRA and CDR2 YSYEKL. The CDR3 runs to 15 residues. Trimming pared 4 bases from V and 2 bases from J, leaving 14 bases between. The CDR3 sequence is CASSPGPTANTEAFF. The CDR3 coding sequence is TGCGCCAGCAGCCCGGGCCCGACAGCTAACACTGAAGCTTTCTTT.